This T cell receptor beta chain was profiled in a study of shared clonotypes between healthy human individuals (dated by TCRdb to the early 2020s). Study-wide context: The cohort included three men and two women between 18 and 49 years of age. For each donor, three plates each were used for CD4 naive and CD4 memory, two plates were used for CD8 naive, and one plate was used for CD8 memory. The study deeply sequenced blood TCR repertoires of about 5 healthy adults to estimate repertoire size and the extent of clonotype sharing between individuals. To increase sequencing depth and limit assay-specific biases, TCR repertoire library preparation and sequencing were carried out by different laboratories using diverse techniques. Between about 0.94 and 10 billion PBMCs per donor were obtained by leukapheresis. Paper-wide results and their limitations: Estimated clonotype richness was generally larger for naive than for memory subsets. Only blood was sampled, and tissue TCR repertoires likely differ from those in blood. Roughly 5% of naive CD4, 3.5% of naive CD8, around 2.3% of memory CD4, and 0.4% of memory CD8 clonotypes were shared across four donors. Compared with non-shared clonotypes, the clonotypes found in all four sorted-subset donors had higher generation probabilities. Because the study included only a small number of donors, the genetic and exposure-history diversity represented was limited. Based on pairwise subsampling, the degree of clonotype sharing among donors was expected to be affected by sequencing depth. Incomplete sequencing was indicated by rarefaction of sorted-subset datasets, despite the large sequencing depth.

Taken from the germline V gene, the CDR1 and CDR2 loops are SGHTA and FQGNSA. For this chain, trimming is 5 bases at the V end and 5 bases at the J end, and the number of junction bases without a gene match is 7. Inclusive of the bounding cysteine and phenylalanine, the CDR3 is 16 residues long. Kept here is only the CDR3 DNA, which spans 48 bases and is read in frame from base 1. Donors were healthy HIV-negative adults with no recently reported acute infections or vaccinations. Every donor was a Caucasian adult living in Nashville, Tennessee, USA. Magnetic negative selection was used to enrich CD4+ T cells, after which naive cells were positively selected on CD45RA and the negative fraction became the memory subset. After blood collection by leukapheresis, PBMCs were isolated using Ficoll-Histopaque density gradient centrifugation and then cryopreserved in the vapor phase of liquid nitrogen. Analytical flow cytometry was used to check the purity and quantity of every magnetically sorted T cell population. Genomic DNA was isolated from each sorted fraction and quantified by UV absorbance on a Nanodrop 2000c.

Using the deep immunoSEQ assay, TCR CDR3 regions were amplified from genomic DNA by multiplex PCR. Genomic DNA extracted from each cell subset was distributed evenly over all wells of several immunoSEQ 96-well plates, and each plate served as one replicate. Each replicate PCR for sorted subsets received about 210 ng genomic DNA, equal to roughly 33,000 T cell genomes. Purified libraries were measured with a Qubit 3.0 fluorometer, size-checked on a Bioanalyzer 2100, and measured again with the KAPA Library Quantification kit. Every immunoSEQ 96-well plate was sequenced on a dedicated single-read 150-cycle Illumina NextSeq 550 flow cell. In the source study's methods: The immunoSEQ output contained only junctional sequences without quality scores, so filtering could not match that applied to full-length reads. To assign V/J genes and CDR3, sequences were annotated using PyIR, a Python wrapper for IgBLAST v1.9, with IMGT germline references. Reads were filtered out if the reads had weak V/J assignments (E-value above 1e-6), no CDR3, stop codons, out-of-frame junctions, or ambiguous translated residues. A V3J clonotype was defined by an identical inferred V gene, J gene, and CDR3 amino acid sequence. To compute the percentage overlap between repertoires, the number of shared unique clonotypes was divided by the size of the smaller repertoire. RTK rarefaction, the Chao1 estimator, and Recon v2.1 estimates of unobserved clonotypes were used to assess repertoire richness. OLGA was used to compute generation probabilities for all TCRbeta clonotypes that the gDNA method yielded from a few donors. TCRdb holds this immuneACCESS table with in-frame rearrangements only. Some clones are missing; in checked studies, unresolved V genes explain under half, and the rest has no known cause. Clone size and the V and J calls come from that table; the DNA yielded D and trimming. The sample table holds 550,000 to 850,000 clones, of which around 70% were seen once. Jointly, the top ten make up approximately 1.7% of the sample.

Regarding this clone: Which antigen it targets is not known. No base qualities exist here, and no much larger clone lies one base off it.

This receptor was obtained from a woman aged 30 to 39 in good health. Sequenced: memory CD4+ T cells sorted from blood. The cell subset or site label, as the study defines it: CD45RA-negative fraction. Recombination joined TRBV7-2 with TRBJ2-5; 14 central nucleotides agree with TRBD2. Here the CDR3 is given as CASSRLAGGRAETQYF. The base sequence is TGTGCCAGCAGCCGACTAGCGGGAGGGCGCGCCGAGACCCAGTACTTC.